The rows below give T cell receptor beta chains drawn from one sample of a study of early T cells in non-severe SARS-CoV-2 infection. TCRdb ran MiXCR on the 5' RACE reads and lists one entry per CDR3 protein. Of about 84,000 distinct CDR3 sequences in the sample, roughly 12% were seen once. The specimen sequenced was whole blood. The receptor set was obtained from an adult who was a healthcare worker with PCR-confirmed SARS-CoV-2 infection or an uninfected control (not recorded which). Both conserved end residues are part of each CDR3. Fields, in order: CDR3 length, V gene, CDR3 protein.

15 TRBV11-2 CASSIPHPSTDTQYF
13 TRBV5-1 CASSLEGADEQYF
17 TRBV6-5 CASSKRSAGALPYEQYF
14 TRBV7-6 CASSHRLADNEQFF
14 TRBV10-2 CASSSTGANEKLFF
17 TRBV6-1 CASTLAAAWGPDNEQFF
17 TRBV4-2 CASSQSRSLDRVHEQYF
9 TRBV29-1 CSVADGYTF
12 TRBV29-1 CSVGREGPEQYF
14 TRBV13 CASSERGRYSPLHF
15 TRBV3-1 CASSHDRTGGYGYTF
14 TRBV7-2 CASSRDRDFYGYTF
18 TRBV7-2 CASSSLDWGTSGSNEQFF
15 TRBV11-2 CASSLRSGPRNEQFF
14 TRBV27 CASSKPGQGTEQYF